This T cell receptor (beta chain) was identified during a study of control samples from healthy donors and cancer patients. Trimming stripped 6 bases from V and 3 bases from J, with 11 bases between. In germline, CDR1 is SEHNR, CDR2 FQNEAQ (reference sequence). The CDR3 spans 13 residues. The repertoire was sequenced with immunoSEQ multiplex PCR; TCRdb's copy has only in-frame clones and lacks some. There are 150,000 to 200,000 clones in the sample; approximately 92% occur only once, and over 1.3% lies in the top ten. The sample consisted of blood. This TCR derives from a man between 18 and 29 years old in good health. This rearrangement joins TRBV7-9 to TRBJ1-1; TRBD1 is a possible D gene (6 bases). CDR3: CASSRGRHTEAFF. CDR3 in DNA: TGTGCCAGCAGTAGGGGGAGGCACACTGAAGCTTTCTTT.